Below are 5 T cell receptor beta chains sequenced from a single sample in a study of beta chain features in type 1 diabetes. Study-wide points: Moderate yet significant TCRB CDR3 shortening was seen in Type 1 diabetes patients in all four CD4+ subsets.

The sequenced template was cDNA made from the entire isolated RNA. Clones were sequenced by immunoSEQ multiplex PCR, and TCRdb holds only the in-frame ones, with some missing. The sample records around 260,000 clones, approximately 25% being singletons. These TCRs are of unknown antigen specificity. The specimen was naive CD4+ T cells from blood. These TCRs come from a woman in her 30s with type 1 diabetes.

This clone was picked up a small number of times. V is TRBV29-1 and J is TRBJ1-1; D gene unclear. V lost 3 bases and J 3 bases, leaving 14 bases between the germline ends. The CDR3 has 14 amino acids. The germline V gene has CDR1 SQVTM and CDR2 ANQGSEA. Written as DNA, the CDR3 is TGCAGCGTTGAGGGCAGGAACGCTTACACTGAAGCTTTCTTT. Amino acids: CSVEGRNAYTEAFF.

The chain links TRBV15 to TRBJ2-7; maybe TRBD2 (5 bases). Germline V gene data show CDR1 as LNHNV and CDR2 as YYDKDF (reference sequence). V gave up 4 bases and J gave up 0 bases, with 10 bases separating them. The CDR3 length is 14 residues. The CDR3 DNA reads TGTGCCACCAGCACAGGACTTAGCTCCTACGAGCAGTACTTC. This gives the protein CATSTGLSSYEQYF. The full variable domain, with the rest looked up from reference TRBV15 and TRBJ2-7, is DAMVIQNPRYQVTQFGKPVTLSCSQTLNHNVMYWYQQKSSQAPKLLFHYYDKDFNNEADTPDNFQSRRPNTSFCFLDIRSPGLGDTAMYLCATSTGLSSYEQYFGPGTRLTVT.

The chain uses TRBV5-5 and TRBJ2-2; no definite D call. Looked up from germline, CDR1 is SGHKS and CDR2 is YYEKEE (reference sequence). V was shortened by 4 bases and J by 7 bases, with 8 bases between the two germline ends. This CDR3 has 12 amino acids. Here the CDR3 DNA reads TGTGCCAGCAGCCTGACAAGCGGGGAGCTGTTTTTT. Translating it yields CASSLTSGELFF.

V is TRBV5-1 and J is TRBJ2-1; 9 bases match TRBD1. Germline CDR1 and CDR2: SGHRS and YFSETQ. Losses at the gene ends were 3 bases for V and 13 bases for J; bases not matched to a gene: 5. This CDR3 spans 12 amino acids. The CDR3 bases are TGCGCCAGCAGCTCGACAGGGGGAGATCAGTTCTTC. Translated, it gives CASSSTGGDQFF.

The CDR3 DNA is TGTGCCTGGAGTGTAACTAGCGGGACCCAGTACTTC. Amino acids: CAWSVTSGTQYF. This chain connects TRBV30 to TRBJ2-5, with 8 nucleotides matching TRBD2. The CDR3 runs 12 residues. Trimming took 0 bases from V and 7 from J; bases not matched to a gene: 1. Looked up from germline, CDR1 is GTSNPN and CDR2 is SVGIG (reference sequence).